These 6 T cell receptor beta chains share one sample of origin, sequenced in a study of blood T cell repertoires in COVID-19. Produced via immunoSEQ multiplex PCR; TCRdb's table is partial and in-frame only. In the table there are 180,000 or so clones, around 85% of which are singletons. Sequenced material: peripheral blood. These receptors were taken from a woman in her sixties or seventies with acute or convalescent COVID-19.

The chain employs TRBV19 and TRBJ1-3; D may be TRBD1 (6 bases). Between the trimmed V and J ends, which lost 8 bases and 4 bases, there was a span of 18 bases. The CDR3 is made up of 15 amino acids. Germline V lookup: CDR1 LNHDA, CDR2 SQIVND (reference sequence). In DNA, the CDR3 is TGTGCCAGTGAGCGGGGGGCGAAGATCGGAAACACCATATATTTT. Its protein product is CASERGAKIGNTIYF.

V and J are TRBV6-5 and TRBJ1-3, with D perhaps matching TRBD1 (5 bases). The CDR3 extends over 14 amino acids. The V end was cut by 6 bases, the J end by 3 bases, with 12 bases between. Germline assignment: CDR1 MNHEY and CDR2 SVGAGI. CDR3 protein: CASSRDLSGNTIYF. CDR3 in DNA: TGTGCCAGCAGCAGGGATTTAAGTGGAAACACCATATATTTT.

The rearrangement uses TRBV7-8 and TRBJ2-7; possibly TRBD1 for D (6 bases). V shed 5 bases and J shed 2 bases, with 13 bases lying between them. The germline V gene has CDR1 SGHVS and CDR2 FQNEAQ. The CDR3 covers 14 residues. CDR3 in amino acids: CASSDPDRTYEQYF. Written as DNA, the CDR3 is TGTGCCAGCAGCGACCCCGACAGGACCTACGAGCAGTACTTC. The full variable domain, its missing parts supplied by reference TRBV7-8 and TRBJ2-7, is GAGVSQSPRYKVAKRGQDVALRCDPISGHVSLFWYQQALGQGPEFLTYFQNEAQLDKSGLPSDRFFAERPEGSVSTLKIQRTQQEDSAVYLCASSDPDRTYEQYFGPGTRLTVT.

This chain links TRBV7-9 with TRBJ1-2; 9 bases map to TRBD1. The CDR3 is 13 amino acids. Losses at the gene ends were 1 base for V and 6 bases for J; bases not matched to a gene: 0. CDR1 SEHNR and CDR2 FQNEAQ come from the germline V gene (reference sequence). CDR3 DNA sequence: TGTGCCAGCAGCTTAGACAGGGGGCATGGCTACACCTTC. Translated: CASSLDRGHGYTF.

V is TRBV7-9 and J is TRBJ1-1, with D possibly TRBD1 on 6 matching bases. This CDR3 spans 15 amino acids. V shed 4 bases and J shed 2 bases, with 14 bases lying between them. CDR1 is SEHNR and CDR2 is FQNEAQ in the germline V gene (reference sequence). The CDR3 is CASSSLTGYNTEAFF. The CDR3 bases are TGTGCCAGCAGCTCTTTAACAGGGTATAACACTGAAGCTTTCTTT.

CDR3 protein: CASSSQRGHTEAFF. In DNA form, the CDR3 reads TGTGCCAGCAGCTCCCAGAGAGGCCACACTGAAGCTTTCTTT. The V and J genes are TRBV11-3 and TRBJ1-1; D gene uncertain. V shed 4 bases and J shed 3 bases, with 12 bases lying between them. This CDR3 comprises 14 residues. CDR1 SGHNT and CDR2 YENEEA come from the germline V gene.